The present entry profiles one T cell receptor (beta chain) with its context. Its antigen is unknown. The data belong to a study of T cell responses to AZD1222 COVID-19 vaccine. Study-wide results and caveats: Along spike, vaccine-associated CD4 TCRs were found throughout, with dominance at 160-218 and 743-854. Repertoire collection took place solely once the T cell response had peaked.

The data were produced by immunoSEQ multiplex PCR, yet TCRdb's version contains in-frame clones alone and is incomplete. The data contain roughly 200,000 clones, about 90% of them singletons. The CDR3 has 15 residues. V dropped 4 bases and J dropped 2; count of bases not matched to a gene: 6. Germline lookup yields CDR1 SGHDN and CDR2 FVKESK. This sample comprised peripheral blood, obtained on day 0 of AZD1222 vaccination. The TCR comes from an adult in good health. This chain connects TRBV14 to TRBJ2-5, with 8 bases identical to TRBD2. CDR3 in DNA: TGTGCCAGCAGCCTCCCGAGCGGGGGACAAGAGACCCAGTACTTC. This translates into CASSLPSGGQETQYF.